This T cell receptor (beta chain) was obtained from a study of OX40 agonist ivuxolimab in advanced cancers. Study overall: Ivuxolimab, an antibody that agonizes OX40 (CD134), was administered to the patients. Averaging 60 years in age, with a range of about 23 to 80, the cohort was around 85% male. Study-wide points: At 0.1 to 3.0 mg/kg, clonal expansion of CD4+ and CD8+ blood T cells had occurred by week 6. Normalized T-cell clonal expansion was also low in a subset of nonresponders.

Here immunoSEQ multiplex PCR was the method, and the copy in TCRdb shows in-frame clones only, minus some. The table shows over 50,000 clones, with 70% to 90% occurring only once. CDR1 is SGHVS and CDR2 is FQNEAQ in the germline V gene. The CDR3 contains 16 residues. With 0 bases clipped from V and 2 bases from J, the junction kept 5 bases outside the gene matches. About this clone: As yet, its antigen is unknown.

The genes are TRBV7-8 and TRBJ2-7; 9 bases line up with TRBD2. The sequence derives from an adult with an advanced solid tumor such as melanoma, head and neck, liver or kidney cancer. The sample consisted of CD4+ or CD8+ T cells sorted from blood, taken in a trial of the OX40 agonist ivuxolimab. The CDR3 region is CASSLARRGGPYEQYF. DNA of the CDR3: TGTGCCAGCAGCTTAGCGAGGCGGGGGGGACCCTACGAGCAGTACTTC. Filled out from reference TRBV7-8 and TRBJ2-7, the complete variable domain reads GAGVSQSPRYKVAKRGQDVALRCDPISGHVSLFWYQQALGQGPEFLTYFQNEAQLDKSGLPSDRFFAERPEGSVSTLKIQRTQQEDSAVYLCASSLARRGGPYEQYFGPGTRLTVT.